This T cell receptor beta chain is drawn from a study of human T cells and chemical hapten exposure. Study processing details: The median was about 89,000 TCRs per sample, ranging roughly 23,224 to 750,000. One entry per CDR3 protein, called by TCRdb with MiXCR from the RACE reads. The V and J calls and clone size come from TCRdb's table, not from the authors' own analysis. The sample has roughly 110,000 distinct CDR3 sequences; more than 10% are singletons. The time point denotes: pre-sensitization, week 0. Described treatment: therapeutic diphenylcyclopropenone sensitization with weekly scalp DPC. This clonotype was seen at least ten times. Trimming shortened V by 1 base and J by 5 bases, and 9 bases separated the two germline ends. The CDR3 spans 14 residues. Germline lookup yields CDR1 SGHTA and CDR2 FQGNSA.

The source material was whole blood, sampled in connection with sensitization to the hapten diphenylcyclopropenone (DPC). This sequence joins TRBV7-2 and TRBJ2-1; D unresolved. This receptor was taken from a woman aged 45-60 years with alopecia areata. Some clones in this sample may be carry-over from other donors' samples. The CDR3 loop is CASSLEGFNNEQFF. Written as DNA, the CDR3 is TGTGCCAGCAGCTTAGAAGGGTTCAACAATGAGCAGTTCTTC.